This T cell receptor (beta chain) was captured by sequencing in a study of CD8 T cells in ankylosing spondylitis. Points from the study as a whole: Reactive arthritis synovial fluid and blood previously showed some of these motif variants. In ankylosing spondylitis blood, a motif of several highly homologous TCR beta variants appeared characteristic.

Germline assignment: CDR1 ENHRY and CDR2 SYGVKD. The CDR3 length is 16 residues. A single record per CDR3 protein comes from TCRdb applying MiXCR to the 5' RACE reads. Altogether hundreds of thousands of distinct CDR3 sequences are present, roughly 26% being singletons, with the ten largest covering 0.85% to 1%. The sample holds a few counts of this clonotype. Its antigen is as yet unknown. One end of the junction varies from germline; a read error may be responsible. V and J are TRBV10-3 and TRBJ2-1; 8 bases match TRBD1. The source material was blood, either unsorted or a sorted T cell fraction (not recorded which). This TCR was recovered from a male donor with ankylosing spondylitis. The CDR3 spells CAISPGGRVSTMSPIF. The CDR3 DNA reads TGTGCCATCAGCCCAGGGGGCAGGGTCTCTACAATGAGCCCTATCTTC.